The entry that follows covers one T cell receptor (beta chain) sequence. This CDR3 region has 15 residues. With 5 bases removed from V and 4 bases from J, the gap between germline ends came to 14 bases. Germline values: CDR1 MNHEY, CDR2 SMNVEV (reference sequence). PCR involved 60 Vbeta and 13 Jbeta primers. Libraries were prepared by immunoSEQ multiplex PCR; TCRdb keeps only in-frame clonotypes and omits some of them. The sample records more than 150,000 clones, 60% to 80% being singletons. This entry is derived from a study of cytomegalovirus exposure and HLA in healthy donors. Study overall: An analysis done earlier identified around 100 million unique TCR beta sequences from about 179 million T cells.

The chain combines TRBV27 with TRBJ1-4; D ambiguous. Sequencing was done on a sample of PBMCs. The TCR comes from a male donor in good health and CMV-seronegative. The CDR3 DNA sequence: TGTGCCAGCAGTACCTCAGGTTCCCGTAATGAAAAACTGTTTTTT. It codes for CASSTSGSRNEKLFF.